One T cell receptor beta chain is described in this entry. Its antigen is unknown. Sequenced by immunoSEQ multiplex PCR; TCRdb stores in-frame clones only, minus some. Among 96,000 or so clones listed, roughly 90% were seen once. This specimen comes from a study of graft-versus-host responses after intestinal transplantation. The wider study: Transplant types were multivisceral, liver-intestinal, or isolated intestinal. The recipients all started with anti-thymocyte globulin induction and then took tacrolimus and steroids for roughly three years.

General study points: Ileal or blood samples showed some GvH clones first, and such clones were also found in recipient marrow.

Sequencing used unstimulated CD4+ T cells sorted from spleen or lymph node cells, obtained before intestinal transplant. The receptor was isolated from a human donor who received an intestinal transplant.

This CDR3 reads CASSQYHRSINPFGYTF. The CDR3 DNA sequence: TGTGCCAGCAGCCAATACCACAGGTCAATAAACCCATTCGGCTACACCTTC. V and J are TRBV14 and TRBJ1-2; a weak D match, TRBD1 (5 bases). Trimming removed 2 bases from V and 8 bases from J, with 24 bases in between. Germline V gene data show CDR1 as SGHDN and CDR2 as FVKESK. This CDR3 is built from 17 residues. Drawing the rest from reference TRBV14 and TRBJ1-2, the complete variable domain is EAGVTQFPSHSVIEKGQTVTLRCDPISGHDNLYWYRRVMGKEIKFLLHFVKESKQDESGMPNNRFLAERTGGTYSTLKVQPAELEDSGVYFCASSQYHRSINPFGYTFGSGTRLTVV.